The clone carrying this TCR beta chain was counted a single time. The CDR3 is 14 amino acids. Germline trimming cut 5 bases from V and 4 bases from J; bases unmatched to any gene: 7. From germline, CDR1 is LNHDA and CDR2 SQIVND (reference sequence). This entry comes from a study of blood T cell repertoires in COVID-19. Here immunoSEQ multiplex PCR was the method, and the copy in TCRdb shows in-frame clones only, minus some. The sample lists around 130,000 clones, about four fifths occurring once. The J gene is TRBJ1-1, the V gene TRBV19, with TRBD1 matching over 7 bases. The receptor was derived from a man between 60 and 75 years old with acute or convalescent COVID-19. Sequencing used peripheral blood. The CDR3 loop is CASSSGTVGTEAFF. The CDR3 nucleotides are TGTGCCAGTAGTTCAGGGACAGTGGGCACTGAAGCTTTCTTT. The full variable domain, with the rest looked up from reference TRBV19 and TRBJ1-1, is DGGITQSPKYLFRKEGQNVTLSCEQNLNHDAMYWYRQDPGQGLRLIYYSQIVNDFQKGDIAEGYSVSREKKESFPLTVTSAQKNPTAFYLCASSSGTVGTEAFFGQGTRLTVV.